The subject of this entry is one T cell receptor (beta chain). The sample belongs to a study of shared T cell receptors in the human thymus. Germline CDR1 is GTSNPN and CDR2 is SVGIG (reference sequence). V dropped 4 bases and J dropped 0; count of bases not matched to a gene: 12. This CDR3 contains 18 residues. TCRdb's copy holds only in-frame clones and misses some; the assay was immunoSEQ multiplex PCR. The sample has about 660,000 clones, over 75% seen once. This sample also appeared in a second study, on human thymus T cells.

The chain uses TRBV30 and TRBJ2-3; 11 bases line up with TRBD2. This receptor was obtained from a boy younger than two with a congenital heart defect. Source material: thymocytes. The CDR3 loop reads CAWMAPGLAVESTDTQYF. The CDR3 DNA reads TGTGCCTGGATGGCCCCGGGACTAGCGGTAGAAAGCACAGATACGCAGTATTTT. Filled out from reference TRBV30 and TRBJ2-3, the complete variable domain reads SQTIHQWPATLVQPVGSPLSLECTVEGTSNPNLYWYRQAAGRGLQLLFYSVGIGQISSEVPQNLSASRPQDRQFILSSKKLLLSDSGFYLCAWMAPGLAVESTDTQYFGPGTRLTVL.